The rows below give T cell receptor beta chains drawn from one sample of a study of T cell repertoires in cytomegalovirus infection. These TCRs' antigens remain unknown. TCRdb re-derived calls from the reads in MiXCR, one entry per CDR3 protein. The table records roughly 700,000 distinct CDR3 sequences, roughly 33% of them present only once. The sample consisted of cultured PBMCs, taken from culture after CMV antigen stimulation. These receptors originate from a human donor in good health (CMV status not recorded). Some clones in this sample may be carry-over from other donors' samples. Both conserved end residues are part of each CDR3. The D gene is left open where the match is weak. Rows give clone size only sometimes, using once, few, many, or a class for an expanded clone.

D gene,clone size,J gene,V gene,CDR3 protein,CDR3 DNA
-,-,TRBJ2-3,TRBV28,CASRPGANEDTQYF,TGTGCCAGCAGGCCCGGGGCGAATGAAGATACGCAGTATTTT
-,-,TRBJ2-2,TRBV2,CASLGGRVAGELFF,TGTGCCAGCCTCGGTGGCAGGGTGGCCGGGGAGCTGTTTTTT
-,many,TRBJ2-5,TRBV7-2,CASSLALGGPLETQYF,TGTGCCAGCAGCTTAGCCCTGGGGGGCCCGTTGGAGACCCAGTACTTC
TRBD2,few,TRBJ2-1,TRBV7-2,CASSRGSPSYNEQFF,TGTGCCAGCAGTCGCGGGAGCCCCTCCTACAATGAGCAGTTCTTC
-,-,TRBJ2-1,TRBV3-1,CASSQERVGEQFF,TGTGCCAGCAGCCAAGAACGGGTGGGTGAGCAGTTCTTC
TRBD1,few,TRBJ2-3,TRBV6-1,CASRAPLGQGHDTQYF,TGTGCCAGCAGGGCACCCCTCGGACAGGGTCACGATACGCAGTATTTT
TRBD1,few,TRBJ1-3,TRBV6-6,CASSAPGTASGNTIYF,TGTGCCAGCAGCGCCCCCGGGACAGCCTCTGGAAACACCATATATTTT
TRBD2,few,TRBJ2-1,TRBV27,CASSLRGLAVGEQFF,TGTGCCAGCAGTCTCCGGGGACTAGCAGTTGGTGAGCAGTTCTTC
-,few,TRBJ1-1,TRBV7-2,CASSLRRGRGNTEAFF,TGTGCCAGCAGCTTACGGCGGGGACGGGGGAACACTGAAGCTTTCTTT
-,-,TRBJ1-2,TRBV7-4,CASPPEGTPEGYGYTF,TGTGCCAGCCCTCCTGAGGGGACACCCGAGGGTTATGGCTACACCTTC
-,-,TRBJ2-2,TRBV28,CASSLAPGPELFF,TGTGCCAGCAGTTTGGCCCCGGGTCCCGAGCTGTTTTTT
TRBD1,-,TRBJ2-7,TRBV15,CATSKGQAANEQYF,TGTGCCACCAGCAAGGGACAGGCGGCGAACGAGCAGTACTTC
-,-,TRBJ1-5,TRBV7-8,CASSFSDNQPQHF,TGTGCCAGCAGCTTCTCAGACAATCAGCCCCAGCATTTT
-,-,TRBJ1-4,TRBV20-1,CSARDPVAAEKLFF,TGCAGTGCTAGAGATCCAGTAGCCGCTGAAAAACTGTTTTTT
-,many,TRBJ1-6,TRBV7-2,CASSSGPAHNSPLHF,TGTGCCAGCAGCTCGGGACCGGCCCATAATTCACCCCTCCACTTT
-,-,TRBJ2-7,TRBV30,CACLKASSYEQYF,TGTGCCTGTCTTAAAGCGAGCTCCTACGAGCAGTACTTC
-,few,TRBJ1-1,TRBV6-2/TRBV6-3,CASSYRLTRKNTEAFF,TGTGCCAGCAGTTACCGCTTGACAAGAAAGAACACTGAAGCTTTCTTT
TRBD1,-,TRBJ1-6,TRBV4-1,CASSQVPGGNSPLHF,TGCGCCAGCAGCCAAGTTCCAGGGGGTAATTCACCCCTCCACTTT
-,-,TRBJ2-7,TRBV10-3,CAISRGGQEAGEQYF,TGTGCCATCTCTAGGGGGGGACAGGAGGCCGGAGAGCAGTACTTC
-,once,TRBJ1-6,TRBV19,CASSIRDSSYNSPLHF,TGTGCCAGTAGTATACGGGATAGCTCCTATAATTCACCCCTCCACTTT
-,few,TRBJ1-1,TRBV4-3,CASSQDPAGTEAFF,TGCGCCAGCAGCCAAGATCCGGCGGGCACTGAAGCTTTCTTT
-,few,TRBJ2-7,TRBV6-6,CASRSDRAGMEQYF,TGTGCCAGCAGATCCGACAGGGCGGGGATGGAGCAGTACTTC
TRBD2,few,TRBJ2-3,TRBV20-1,CSAREVAGGLDTQYF,TGCAGTGCTAGAGAGGTAGCGGGAGGGTTAGATACGCAGTATTTT
TRBD1,-,TRBJ2-1,TRBV4-2,CASSQASRGTRHEQFF,TGTGCCAGCAGCCAAGCTAGCAGGGGGACCCGGCATGAGCAGTTCTTC
-,-,TRBJ1-3,TRBV15,CATSRDRGAAGNTIYF,TGTGCCACCAGCAGAGATCGAGGGGCTGCTGGAAACACCATATATTTT
TRBD2,many,TRBJ2-1,TRBV6-2/TRBV6-3,CASSPRASGRSEQFF,TGTGCCAGCAGTCCGAGGGCTAGCGGGAGAAGTGAGCAGTTCTTC
-,few,TRBJ1-5,TRBV7-8,CASSRRGPSNQPQHF,TGTGCCAGCAGCCGGCGGGGACCGAGTAATCAGCCCCAGCATTTT
-,-,TRBJ1-6,TRBV20-1,CSASQGHNSPLHF,TGCAGTGCTAGTCAGGGCCATAATTCACCCCTCCACTTT
-,-,TRBJ2-3,TRBV19,CASSTRGKQYF,TGTGCCAGTAGTACCCGGGGAAAGCAGTATTTT
-,-,TRBJ1-2,TRBV19,CASSIDRGDGYTF,TGTGCCAGTAGTATAGATCGCGGAGACGGCTACACCTTC
-,few,TRBJ1-2,TRBV19,CASNPGTDLYGYTF,TGTGCCAGTAATCCTGGGACTGACCTCTATGGCTACACCTTC
-,-,TRBJ2-5,TRBV7-6,CASSSRLGRGETQYF,TGTGCCAGCAGCTCCCGGTTAGGTCGGGGAGAGACCCAGTACTTC
TRBD1,few,TRBJ1-2,TRBV27,CASSPIPLTGGESYGYTF,TGTGCCAGCAGTCCTATACCCTTGACAGGGGGGGAATCGTATGGCTACACCTTC
-,-,TRBJ2-5,TRBV7-2,CASSPPSVGQETQYF,TGTGCCAGCAGCCCTCCCTCGGTGGGCCAAGAGACCCAGTACTTC
-,-,TRBJ1-1,TRBV6-5,CASSYRMNTEAFF,TGTGCCAGCAGTTACCGGATGAACACTGAAGCTTTCTTT
TRBD2,few,TRBJ2-1,TRBV28,CASSHTRLAASNEQFF,TGTGCCAGCAGTCACACCCGACTAGCAGCCTCCAATGAGCAGTTCTTC
TRBD2,-,TRBJ2-3,TRBV7-9,CASSPGTRAEDTQYF,TGTGCCAGCAGCCCCGGGACTAGGGCAGAGGATACGCAGTATTTT
TRBD1,few,TRBJ1-1,TRBV19,CASSIPSDRGLSDTEAFF,TGTGCCAGTAGTATACCCTCCGACAGGGGGCTTTCGGACACTGAAGCTTTCTTT
TRBD2,-,TRBJ2-5,TRBV19,CASSMDSGATQYF,TGTGCCAGTAGTATGGATAGCGGGGCGACCCAGTACTTC
TRBD1,few,TRBJ1-1,TRBV7-9,CASSLIPRTGASDMNTEAFF,TGTGCCAGCAGCTTAATTCCCCGTACAGGGGCCTCCGACATGAACACTGAAGCTTTCTTT
-,few,TRBJ2-2,TRBV12-3/TRBV12-4,CASSLQRYANTGELFF,TGTGCCAGCAGTTTACAGCGTTATGCGAACACCGGGGAGCTGTTTTTT
-,-,TRBJ1-1,TRBV2,CASSAGTGEAFF,TGTGCCAGCAGCGCTGGGACGGGTGAAGCTTTCTTT
TRBD2,-,TRBJ2-1,TRBV5-1,CASSLSRGGRGHEQFF,TGCGCCAGCAGCTTGAGCCGGGGGGGCCGGGGGCATGAGCAGTTCTTC
TRBD2,few,TRBJ2-3,TRBV27,CASTFSGISTDTQYF,TGTGCCAGCACCTTTAGCGGGATTAGCACAGATACGCAGTATTTT
-,-,TRBJ2-7,TRBV5-1,CAIPTEQYF,TGCGCCATACCTACCGAGCAGTACTTC
TRBD2,-,TRBJ2-5,TRBV2,CATIPGGVETQYF,TGTGCCACCATTCCGGGGGGGGTTGAGACCCAGTACTTC
-,many,TRBJ2-3,TRBV6-5,CASSSGLLGSTDTQYF,TGTGCCAGCAGCTCCGGACTGCTTGGGAGCACAGATACGCAGTATTTT
-,once,TRBJ2-1,TRBV20-1,CSAPVGYNEQFF,TGCAGTGCCCCCGTTGGATACAATGAGCAGTTCTTC
-,-,TRBJ2-7,TRBV10-3,CAISEVSDEQYF,TGTGCCATCAGTGAAGTGTCCGACGAGCAGTACTTC
-,-,TRBJ1-2,TRBV10-3,CAISDPPDRYGYTF,TGTGCCATCAGTGACCCCCCGGACAGATATGGCTACACCTTC
-,-,TRBJ2-7,TRBV7-2,CASSTLGASYEQYF,TGTGCCAGCAGCACACTAGGGGCCTCCTACGAGCAGTACTTC
-,many,TRBJ1-4,TRBV7-2,CASSQDGAAEKLFF,TGTGCCAGCAGCCAAGACGGGGCGGCGGAAAAACTGTTTTTT
TRBD2,-,TRBJ2-1,TRBV11-2,CASLPGTSGRNEQFF,TGTGCCAGCCTCCCCGGGACTAGCGGGAGGAATGAGCAGTTCTTC
TRBD2,few,TRBJ2-5,TRBV6-1,CASSPQRGAQETQYF,TGTGCCAGCAGTCCCCAGCGGGGGGCTCAAGAGACCCAGTACTTC
-,few,TRBJ2-7,TRBV9,CASSVGGAVAYEQYF,TGTGCCAGCAGCGTAGGGGGGGCAGTCGCCTACGAGCAGTACTTC
-,few,TRBJ2-3,TRBV6-6,CASTRNTDTQYF,TGTGCCAGCACCCGGAACACAGATACGCAGTATTTT
-,many,TRBJ1-3,TRBV7-6,CASSLVLGGLSSGNTIYF,TGTGCCAGCAGCTTAGTCCTCGGGGGGCTAAGCTCTGGAAACACCATATATTTT
TRBD1,-,TRBJ2-5,TRBV4-2,CASSQVKDLTGNGQETQYF,TGTGCCAGCAGCCAAGTTAAGGATCTGACAGGGAACGGCCAAGAGACCCAGTACTTC